These 31 T cell receptor beta chains were all obtained from the same sample, sequenced in a study of CD8 T cells in ankylosing spondylitis. TCRdb analysed the 5' RACE reads with MiXCR anew, one entry per CDR3 protein. This table holds roughly 200,000 distinct CDR3 sequences, roughly 12% found once. Input material: blood, either unsorted or a sorted T cell fraction (not recorded which). The receptor source for this set is a male donor with ankylosing spondylitis or in good health (not recorded which).

A few counts support this clonotype. The V and J genes are TRBV12-3 or TRBV12-4 and TRBJ1-4, with D hard to call. There are 13 residues in the CDR3. Trimming cost V 2 bases and J 4 bases, with 5 bases left between them. CDR3 nucleotide sequence: TGTGCCAGCAGTTTACAGCATAATGAAAAACTGTTTTTT. It translates to CASSLQHNEKLFF.

This clonotype was found a few times. The chain combines TRBV7-8 with TRBJ2-3, with TRBD2 matching over 11 bases. Germline V gene lookup returns CDR1 SGHVS and CDR2 FQNEAQ. This CDR3 comprises 18 residues. The ends lost 5 bases at V and 0 bases at J; junction bases unmatched: 10. The DNA of the CDR3 is TGTGCCAGCAGCCTAACGACTAGCGGGGTAACTAGCACAGATACGCAGTATTTT. It codes for CASSLTTSGVTSTDTQYF.

The V gene is TRBV2, the J gene TRBJ1-4, with D unresolved. V lost 3 bases to trimming and J lost 0 bases, with 8 bases between them. The CDR3 contains 15 residues. Germline V gives CDR1 SNHLY, CDR2 FYNNEI. CDR3 nucleotide sequence: TGTGCCAGCAGTGAGTCACTCGCAACTAATGAAAAACTGTTTTTT. It specifies CASSESLATNEKLFF. Drawing the rest from reference TRBV2 and TRBJ1-4, the complete variable domain is EPEVTQTPSHQVTQMGQEVILRCVPISNHLYFYWYRQILGQKVEFLVSFYNNEISEKSEIFDDQFSVERPDGSNFTLKIRSTKLEDSAMYFCASSESLATNEKLFFGSGTQLSVL.

This clonotype was detected only a few times. The gene calls are TRBV5-1 and TRBJ2-5, with D perhaps matching TRBD2 (6 bases). Per the germline V gene, CDR1 is SGHRS and CDR2 is YFSETQ. V was trimmed by 0 bases and J by 5 bases, leaving 11 bases between them. The CDR3 runs 14 residues. CDR3 nucleotides: TGCGCCAGCAGCTTGGAGGCGGGGACCGAGACCCAGTACTTC. This encodes CASSLEAGTETQYF.

The V call is TRBV5-1, the J call TRBJ2-5; TRBD2 matches at 13 bases. CDR1 SGHRS and CDR2 YFSETQ come from the germline V gene. This CDR3 contains 17 residues. V was pared by 1 base and J by 3 bases, with 6 bases of the junction left unmatched. This chain's CDR3 is CASSLFPGLAGEETQYF. CDR3 DNA sequence: TGCGCCAGCAGCTTGTTTCCTGGACTAGCGGGGGAAGAGACCCAGTACTTC.

The chain joins TRBV20-1 to TRBJ2-7; D call uncertain. Germline CDR1 reads DFQATT; CDR2 reads SNEGSKA (reference sequence). V gave up 5 bases and J gave up 0 bases, with 11 bases separating them. The CDR3 runs 13 residues. The CDR3 spells CSASYGYSYEQYF. CDR3 DNA: TGCAGTGCTTCGTACGGATACTCCTACGAGCAGTACTTC.

In this sample, this clonotype turned up a few times. CDR3 sequence: CASSEGQGNTGELFF. For the CDR3, the DNA is TGCGCCAGCAGCGAAGGACAGGGAAACACCGGGGAGCTGTTTTTT. This sequence joins TRBV5-1 and TRBJ2-2; TRBD1 aligns across 8 bases. CDR3 length: 15 residues. CDR1 and CDR2 from the germline V gene are SGHRS and YFSETQ. V lost 4 bases, J lost 2 bases, and 4 bases stayed unmatched. Full variable domain (missing parts from reference TRBV5-1 and TRBJ2-2): KAGVTQTPRYLIKTRGQQVTLSCSPISGHRSVSWYQQTPGQGLQFLFEYFSETQRNKGNFPGRFSGRQFSNSRSEMNVSTLELGDSALYLCASSEGQGNTGELFFGEGSRLTVL.

This clonotype was detected only a few times. The V call is TRBV20-1, the J call TRBJ2-2; D gene ambiguous. Germline values: CDR1 DFQATT, CDR2 SNEGSKA (reference sequence). This CDR3 spans 13 amino acids. Trimming removed 4 bases at V and 4 bases at J, with 10 bases between. The CDR3 here is CSANSVGTGELFF. For the CDR3, the DNA is TGCAGTGCTAATTCGGTCGGCACCGGGGAGCTGTTTTTT.

The J gene is TRBJ2-1, the V gene TRBV7-9; tentatively, D is TRBD1 (8 bases). This CDR3 has 16 amino acids. CDR1 is SEHNR, CDR2 FQNEAQ, per germline (reference sequence). V lost 6 bases and J 0 bases, leaving 15 bases between the germline ends. In DNA form, the CDR3 reads TGTGCCAGCAGACCACAGGGGGGGACCTCCTACAATGAGCAGTTCTTC. Amino acid sequence: CASRPQGGTSYNEQFF.

This clonotype has a handful of counts. The chain links TRBV12-3 or TRBV12-4 to TRBJ2-1; the match to TRBD2 covers 7 bases. The CDR3 loop spans 15 amino acids. With V trimmed by 6 bases and J by 7 bases, 12 bases remained unmatched. CDR3: CASSPPGTNINEQFF. CDR3 nucleotides: TGTGCCAGCAGCCCCCCCGGGACTAATATTAATGAGCAGTTCTTC.

The genes are TRBV19 and TRBJ2-7, with D possibly matching TRBD1 (6 bases). The CDR3 has 14 residues. Trimming cost V 2 bases and J 2 bases, with 10 bases left between them. Germline values: CDR1 LNHDA, CDR2 SQIVND (reference sequence). CDR3 protein: CASSIRTAPYEQYF. CDR3 bases: TGTGCCAGTAGTATAAGGACAGCCCCCTACGAGCAGTACTTC.

This clonotype appeared many times. The rearrangement links TRBV12-3 or TRBV12-4 to TRBJ2-7, with TRBD2 as a possible D gene (5 bases). The CDR3 runs 14 residues. The germline V and J ends were trimmed by 1 base and 0 bases, with 7 bases remaining between them. The CDR3, as DNA: TGTGCCAGCAGTTTAGGCGGGTTCTCCTACGAGCAGTACTTC. Its translation is CASSLGGFSYEQYF.

The rearrangement uses TRBV4-1 and TRBJ1-1; 7 nucleotides match TRBD1. There are 14 residues in the CDR3. J was trimmed by 6 bases and V by 4 bases; bases with no gene match: 8. The V gene's germline CDR1 is MGHRA and CDR2 YSYEKL. CDR3: CASSPQGGYAEAFF. The CDR3 DNA reads TGCGCCAGCAGCCCTCAGGGGGGGTACGCTGAAGCTTTCTTT.

This clonotype was counted only a few times. Here the CDR3 reads CASSQDPFPQREVTDTQYF. The CDR3 DNA is TGTGCCAGCAGCCAAGATCCGTTTCCCCAGCGGGAGGTAACAGATACGCAGTATTTT. The chain uses TRBV3-1 and TRBJ2-3, with 9 bases identical to TRBD2. There are 19 residues in the CDR3. Germline loops: CDR1 LGHDT, CDR2 YNNKEL (reference sequence). V shed 0 bases and J 3 bases; nucleotides not matched to a gene: 13.

This clonotype was counted a few times. The chain joins TRBV19 to TRBJ2-2, with 7 bases lining up with TRBD2. Trimming removed 6 bases from V and 3 bases from J; junction bases left unmatched: 13. Germline loops: CDR1 LNHDA, CDR2 SQIVND (reference sequence). This CDR3 comprises 17 residues. CDR3 loop: CASSLPSTSAHTGELFF. The CDR3 region has the DNA TGTGCCAGTAGCCTCCCGAGCACTAGCGCCCACACCGGGGAGCTGTTTTTT.

V gene TRBV25-1 combines with J gene TRBJ2-5; D may be TRBD2 (6 bases). Trimming removed 3 bases at V and 5 bases at J, with 22 bases between. CDR1 is MGHDK, CDR2 SYGVNS, per germline. CDR3 size: 17 residues. CDR3 nucleotides: TGTGCCAGCAGTGATAGCAGCGGGTCTATCTGGGGGGAGACCCAGTACTTC. Translated, it gives CASSDSSGSIWGETQYF.

V usage is TRBV30 and J usage is TRBJ1-1; TRBD1 might be the D (5 bases). V gave up 8 bases and J gave up 3 bases, with 25 bases separating them. CDR1 GTSNPN and CDR2 SVGIG come from the germline V gene (reference sequence). The CDR3 has 16 residues. CDR3 sequence reads: CAHADSWGEVDTEAFF. In DNA form, the CDR3 reads TGTGCCCACGCCGATTCCTGGGGGGAGGTGGACACTGAAGCTTTCTTT.

This clonotype was recorded a few times. The chain carries TRBV7-9 and TRBJ1-2; TRBD1 might be the D (5 bases). V lost 0 bases to trimming and J lost 9 bases, with 14 bases between them. Per the germline V gene, CDR1 is SEHNR and CDR2 is FQNEAQ (reference sequence). The length of the CDR3 is 14 residues. CDR3 amino acids: CASSLAGQFDCYTF. For the CDR3, the DNA is TGTGCCAGCAGCTTAGCGGGGCAGTTTGATTGCTACACCTTC.

In this sample, this clonotype turned up many times. The chain joins TRBV5-1 to TRBJ2-7; 9 nucleotides agree with TRBD2. V lost 0 bases to trimming and J lost 4 bases; unmatched junction nucleotides: 2. Germline V gene sequence: CDR1 SGHRS, CDR2 YFSETQ. The CDR3 is 14 residues long. CDR3 residues: CASSLGTSEYEQYF. CDR3 bases: TGCGCCAGCAGCTTGGGGACTAGCGAGTACGAGCAGTACTTC.

The CDR3 loop reads CASSTGLAGQETQYF. The DNA for the CDR3 is TGTGCCAGCAGCACCGGACTAGCGGGCCAAGAGACCCAGTACTTC. The chain links TRBV5-6 to TRBJ2-5; 11 nucleotides align to TRBD2. Germline CDR1 and CDR2: SGHDT and YYEEEE. With V trimmed by 4 bases and J by 1 base, 3 bases remained unmatched. There are 15 residues in the CDR3.

The V gene is TRBV6-1, the J gene TRBJ2-3; TRBD2 matches at 9 bases. V lost 7 bases, J lost 0 bases, and 5 bases stayed unmatched. The CDR3 runs to 15 residues. Germline V gene sequence: CDR1 MNHNS, CDR2 SASEGT. The CDR3 here is CASTLSGGSTDTQYF. The CDR3, as DNA: TGTGCCAGCACCCTTAGCGGGGGAAGCACAGATACGCAGTATTTT.

This clonotype was detected only a few times. This chain joins TRBV7-9 and TRBJ2-7; TRBD1 or TRBD2 may be the D gene (5 bases each). V lost 5 bases to trimming and J lost 8 bases, with 16 bases between them. Per germline, CDR1 SEHNR and CDR2 FQNEAQ (reference sequence). This CDR3 comprises 13 residues. DNA of the CDR3: TGTGCCAGCAGCCCTACGGGACCGCATCAGCAGTACTTC. This gives the protein CASSPTGPHQQYF.

This clonotype has a handful of counts. V gene TRBV7-9 combines with J gene TRBJ2-1; 12 nucleotides agree with TRBD1. V shed 5 bases and J 4 bases; nucleotides not matched to a gene: 9. Per germline, CDR1 SEHNR and CDR2 FQNEAQ (reference sequence). CDR3 length: 17 amino acids. This chain's CDR3 is CASSTELGQGAYNEQFF. The CDR3 DNA sequence: TGTGCCAGCAGCACGGAACTGGGACAGGGGGCGTACAATGAGCAGTTCTTC.

This clonotype has more than one count but fewer than ten. The V gene is TRBV6-1, the J gene TRBJ2-5; D is possibly TRBD2 (5 bases). Germline CDR1 is MNHNS and CDR2 is SASEGT. The CDR3 runs 15 residues. V was pared by 6 bases and J by 3 bases, with 17 bases between. In DNA, the CDR3 is TGTGCCAGCAGCGCCAGCGTCGGGGTAGAAGAGACCCAGTACTTC. This encodes CASSASVGVEETQYF.

This clonotype occurred a few times. The chain joins TRBV19 to TRBJ2-7; the match to TRBD1 covers 11 bases. This CDR3 contains 15 residues. Trimming removed 6 bases from V and 4 bases from J; junction bases left unmatched: 8. CDR1 is LNHDA, CDR2 SQIVND, per germline (reference sequence). The CDR3 spells CASSPGQGAGYEQYF. The DNA of the CDR3 is TGTGCCAGTAGCCCTGGACAGGGGGCGGGGTACGAGCAGTACTTC.

The chain recombines TRBV2 with TRBJ2-1, with 8 bases aligning to TRBD1. V dropped 10 bases and J dropped 9; count of bases not matched to a gene: 11. The germline gives CDR1 SNHLY, CDR2 FYNNEI. The CDR3 covers 13 residues. The CDR3 DNA sequence: TGTGCCATTGGGCAGGGGGCTATCATTGAGCAGTTCTTC. Translation: CAIGQGAIIEQFF.

The chain employs TRBV2 and TRBJ2-3, with D maybe TRBD2 (6 bases). The germline gives CDR1 SNHLY, CDR2 FYNNEI. Between the trimmed V and J ends, which lost 1 base and 2 bases, there was a span of 16 bases. The CDR3 extends over 17 amino acids. CDR3: CASSEETVAAYTDTQYF. DNA for the CDR3: TGTGCCAGCAGTGAAGAGACGGTAGCGGCTTACACAGATACGCAGTATTTT.

The sample holds many counts of this clonotype. This sequence joins TRBV5-1 and TRBJ2-1, with D maybe TRBD1 (5 bases). Germline-derived CDR1 and CDR2 are SGHRS and YFSETQ. CDR3 length: 15 amino acids. V was shortened by 0 bases and J by 0 bases, with 7 bases between the two germline ends. CDR3 in DNA: TGCGCCAGCAGCTTGGGAGACAGCTCCTACAATGAGCAGTTCTTC. Its translation is CASSLGDSSYNEQFF.

The rearrangement joins TRBV4-1 to TRBJ1-4, with D tentatively TRBD1 (6 bases). The CDR3 consists of 16 residues. Germline CDR1 and CDR2: MGHRA and YSYEKL. Trimming took 4 bases from V and 0 from J, leaving 12 bases between them. Here the CDR3 DNA reads TGCGCCAGCAGCCGCACTACAGGGACAACTAATGAAAAACTGTTTTTT. It encodes CASSRTTGTTNEKLFF.

This CDR3 reads CASRGLAGSYEQYF. DNA of the CDR3: TGCGCCAGCAGAGGACTAGCGGGGTCATACGAGCAGTACTTC. The rearrangement uses TRBV5-1 and TRBJ2-7; 12 positions match TRBD2. Unmatched junction bases numbered 4, after V lost 5 bases and J lost 4 bases. Germline V lookup: CDR1 SGHRS, CDR2 YFSETQ. The CDR3 loop spans 14 amino acids. Complete variable domain (other parts from reference TRBV5-1 and TRBJ2-7): KAGVTQTPRYLIKTRGQQVTLSCSPISGHRSVSWYQQTPGQGLQFLFEYFSETQRNKGNFPGRFSGRQFSNSRSEMNVSTLELGDSALYLCASRGLAGSYEQYFGPGTRLTVT.

This clonotype was seen a handful of times. Here the CDR3 reads CASSEGQGRYGYTF. DNA for the CDR3: TGTGCCAGCAGCGAGGGACAGGGGAGATATGGCTACACCTTC. The gene calls are TRBV9 and TRBJ1-2; 10 nucleotides match TRBD1. The V segment lost 3 bases and the J segment 5 bases; nucleotides outside the gene matches: 4. Looked up from germline, CDR1 is SGDLS and CDR2 is YYNGEE. The CDR3 loop spans 14 amino acids.